These T cell receptor beta chains were read from a single sample in a study of blood T cells in healthy people across ages. TCRdb re-analysed the 5' RACE reads in MiXCR, keeping a single row per CDR3 protein. The repertoire holds hundreds of thousands of distinct CDR3 sequences, with around 28% as singletons. Sequenced sample: blood. These receptors came from a woman older than 75 in good health. The CDR3 runs from the conserved cysteine through the conserved F or W. The D gene is left open where the match is weak. Clone size appears in some rows only: once, few, many, or a class for an expanded clone.

size	D	V	J	CDR3	DNA
many	.	TRBV6-5	TRBJ1-2	CASSPTRLGLGGYTF	TGTGCCAGCAGTCCTACCCGCCTGGGGCTTGGAGGCTACACCTTC
.	TRBD1	TRBV9	TRBJ1-1	CASSVGDRAGAFF	TGTGCCAGCAGCGTAGGGGACAGGGCCGGGGCTTTCTTT
many	.	TRBV5-1	TRBJ1-2	CASADTRFPYGYTF	TGCGCCAGCGCAGACACCAGGTTTCCGTATGGCTACACCTTC
.	.	TRBV9	TRBJ2-6	CASSPSRAGANVLTF	TGTGCCAGCAGCCCCTCTCGAGCCGGGGCCAACGTCCTGACTTTC
.	TRBD2	TRBV24-1	TRBJ2-1	CATSDWQVGGNEQFF	TGTGCCACCAGTGATTGGCAAGTCGGGGGGAATGAGCAGTTCTTC
many	.	TRBV29-1	TRBJ2-5	CSAVGAQETQYF	TGCAGCGCTGTAGGAGCCCAAGAGACCCAGTACTTC
many	.	TRBV15	TRBJ2-3	CATSRDGKTDTQYF	TGTGCCACCAGCAGAGATGGGAAAACAGATACGCAGTATTTT
many	TRBD1	TRBV11-2	TRBJ1-2	CASSGRDRESSNYGYTF	TGTGCCAGCAGCGGACGGGACAGGGAAAGTTCTAACTATGGCTACACCTTC
many	.	TRBV7-2	TRBJ2-7	CASSGGTPSHYEQYF	TGTGCCAGCAGCGGCGGGACACCTAGTCACTACGAGCAGTACTTC
.	TRBD1	TRBV5-5	TRBJ1-1	CASSYRGQDPFVLAFF	TGTGCCAGCAGCTACCGGGGACAGGACCCGTTCGTACTCGCTTTCTTT
many	TRBD2	TRBV9	TRBJ2-1	CASSATSGDHSSYNEQFF	TGTGCCAGCAGCGCGACTAGCGGGGATCATAGCTCCTACAATGAGCAGTTCTTC
many	TRBD1	TRBV9	TRBJ2-7	CASSGNRGRIDEQYF	TGTGCCAGCAGCGGAAACAGGGGGAGAATCGACGAGCAGTACTTC
many	.	TRBV28	TRBJ2-7	CASSLVTVLFSYEQYF	TGTGCCAGCAGTTTGGTGACAGTCTTATTCTCCTACGAGCAGTACTTC
few	TRBD2	TRBV4-3	TRBJ2-1	CASSQALAGRYEQFF	TGCGCCAGCAGCCAAGCACTAGCGGGGAGGTATGAGCAGTTCTTC
many	TRBD1	TRBV27	TRBJ1-2	CASRRVQGAPEGYTF	TGTGCCAGCAGAAGAGTACAGGGGGCGCCGGAAGGCTACACCTTC
.	.	TRBV6-2/TRBV6-3	TRBJ1-1	CASKRTGRTEAFF	TGTGCCAGCAAAAGAACAGGGAGGACTGAAGCTTTCTTT
many	.	TRBV7-7	TRBJ2-5	CASSLSTASETQYF	TGTGCCAGCAGCTTAAGTACAGCTAGCGAGACCCAGTACTTC